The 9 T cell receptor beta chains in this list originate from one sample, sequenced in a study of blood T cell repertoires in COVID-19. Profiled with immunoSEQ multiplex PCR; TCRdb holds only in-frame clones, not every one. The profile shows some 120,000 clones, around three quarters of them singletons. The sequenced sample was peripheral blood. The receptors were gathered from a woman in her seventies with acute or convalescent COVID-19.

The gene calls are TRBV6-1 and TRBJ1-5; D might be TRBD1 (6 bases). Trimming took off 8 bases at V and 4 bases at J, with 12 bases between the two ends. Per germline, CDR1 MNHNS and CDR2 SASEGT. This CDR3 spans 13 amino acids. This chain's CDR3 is CASVFGTNQPQHF. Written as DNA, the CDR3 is TGTGCCAGCGTGTTTGGGACAAATCAGCCCCAGCATTTT.

CDR3 sequence reads: CASSAFGSGELFF. CDR3 nucleotide sequence: TGTGCCAGCAGCGCATTCGGGTCCGGGGAGCTGTTTTTT. The rearrangement uses TRBV11-3 and TRBJ2-2; no reliable D call. The germline CDR1 and CDR2 sequences are SGHNT and YENEEA. This CDR3 comprises 13 residues. V lost 5 bases to trimming and J lost 6 bases, with 10 bases between them.

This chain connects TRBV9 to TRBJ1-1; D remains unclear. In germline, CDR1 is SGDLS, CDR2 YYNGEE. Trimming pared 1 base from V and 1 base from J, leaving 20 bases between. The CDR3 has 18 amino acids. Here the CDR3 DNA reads TGTGCCAGCAGCGTAAACCCAACCCGACTGGAGGAGAACACTGAAGCTTTCTTT. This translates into CASSVNPTRLEENTEAFF.

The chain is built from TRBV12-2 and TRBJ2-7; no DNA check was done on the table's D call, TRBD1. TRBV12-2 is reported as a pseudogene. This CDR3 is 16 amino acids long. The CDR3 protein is CASRPPSCGLNYEQYF. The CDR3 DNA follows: TGTGCAAGTCGCCCTCCCTCGTGTGGGCTGAATTACGAGCAGTACTTC.

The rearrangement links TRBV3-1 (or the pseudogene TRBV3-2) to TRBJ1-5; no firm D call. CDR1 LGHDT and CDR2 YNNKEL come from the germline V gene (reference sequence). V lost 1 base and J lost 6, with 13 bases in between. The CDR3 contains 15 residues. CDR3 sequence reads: CASSQGALLGQPQHF. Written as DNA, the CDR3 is TGTGCCAGCAGCCAAGGGGCCCTTTTGGGTCAGCCCCAGCATTTT.

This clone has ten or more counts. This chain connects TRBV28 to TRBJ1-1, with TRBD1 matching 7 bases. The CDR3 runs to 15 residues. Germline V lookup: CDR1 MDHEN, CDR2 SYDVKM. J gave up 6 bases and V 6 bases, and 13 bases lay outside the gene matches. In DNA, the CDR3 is TGTGCCAGCAGCCTAGCAAGGGGGCGTCGCCCTGAAGCTTTCTTT. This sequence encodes CASSLARGRRPEAFF.

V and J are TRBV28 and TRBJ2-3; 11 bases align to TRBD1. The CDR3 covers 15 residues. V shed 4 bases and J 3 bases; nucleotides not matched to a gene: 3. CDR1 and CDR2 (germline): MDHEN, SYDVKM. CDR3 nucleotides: TGTGCCAGCAGTTCAGGACAGGGGGCGACAGATACGCAGTATTTT. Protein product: CASSSGQGATDTQYF.

In DNA form, the CDR3 reads TGTGCCAGCAGCCCCGGGGGGGCCGTCGACGAGCAGTACTTC. This encodes CASSPGGAVDEQYF. The chain is built from TRBV7-2 and TRBJ2-7; 8 bases match TRBD2. The V gene end was trimmed by 5 bases and the J gene end by 5 bases; junction bases not matched to a gene: 8. The germline CDR1 and CDR2 sequences are SGHTA and FQGNSA. There are 14 residues in the CDR3.

This CDR3 is CASSPGGGTGELFF. Here the CDR3 DNA reads TGTGCCAGCAGTCCGGGGGGGGGCACCGGGGAGCTGTTTTTT. V gene TRBV6-5 combines with J gene TRBJ2-2; the match to TRBD2 covers 8 bases. The CDR3 is made up of 14 amino acids. Germline CDR1 MNHEY, CDR2 SVGAGI. With V trimmed by 5 bases and J by 4 bases, 3 bases remained unmatched.